Shown below are 29 T cell receptor beta chains from a single sample sequenced in a study of OX40 agonist ivuxolimab in advanced cancers. The assay was immunoSEQ multiplex PCR, and TCRdb's table has in-frame clones only and misses some. The sample yields 70,000 or so clones, approximately 90% seen once. The sequencing used CD4+ or CD8+ T cells sorted from blood, collected in a trial of the OX40 agonist ivuxolimab. The receptors shown here come from an adult with an advanced solid tumor such as melanoma, head and neck, liver or kidney cancer.

This clone was observed a single time. CDR3 nucleotide sequence: TGTGCCAGCAGCCAAGGGACTAGCGGGAGCACAGATACGCAGTATTTT. It yields the protein CASSQGTSGSTDTQYF. The chain uses TRBV7-9 and TRBJ2-3; 12 nucleotides align to TRBD2. The germline V gene encodes CDR1 SEHNR and CDR2 FQNEAQ (reference sequence). Trimming at V came to 5 bases and at J to 0 bases, leaving 3 bases not matched to a gene. The CDR3 extends over 16 amino acids. Using reference TRBV7-9 and TRBJ2-3 for the parts outside the CDR3, the full variable domain is DTGVSQNPRHKITKRGQNVTFRCDPISEHNRLYWYRQTLGQGPEFLTYFQNEAQLEKSRLLSDRFSAERPKGSFSTLEIQRTEQGDSAMYLCASSQGTSGSTDTQYFGPGTRLTVL.

This clone is a singleton in its sample. The chain is built from TRBV29-1 and TRBJ2-3; D perhaps matches TRBD1 (6 bases). This CDR3 spans 13 amino acids. Per germline, CDR1 SQVTM and CDR2 ANQGSEA. Trimming removed 6 bases at V and 1 base at J, with 11 bases between. CDR3 in amino acids: CSVPQGRTDTQYF. The CDR3 bases are TGCAGCGTGCCACAGGGTCGCACAGATACGCAGTATTTT.

J is TRBJ1-1 and V is TRBV7-6, with D perhaps matching TRBD1 (5 bases). The germline gives CDR1 SGHVS, CDR2 FNYEAQ. Trimming took 10 bases from V and 1 from J, leaving 10 bases between them. CDR3 size: 12 residues. CDR3 in DNA: TGTGCCACCCGGAGGGGGAACACTGAAGCTTTCTTT. Translating it yields CATRRGNTEAFF. Filled out from reference TRBV7-6 and TRBJ1-1, the complete variable domain reads GAGVSQSPRYKVTKRGQDVALRCDPISGHVSLYWYRQALGQGPEFLTYFNYEAQQDKSGLPNDRFSAERPEGSISTLTIQRTEQRDSAMYRCATRRGNTEAFFGQGTRLTVV.

The chain is built from TRBV7-9 and TRBJ2-2; D not resolved. CDR3 size: 14 residues. Trimming left V 1 base short and J 3 bases short, with 6 bases between. The germline V gene encodes CDR1 SEHNR and CDR2 FQNEAQ (reference sequence). CDR3 sequence: CASSLVQDTGELFF. The DNA for the CDR3 is TGTGCCAGCAGCTTAGTCCAGGACACCGGGGAGCTGTTTTTT.

The V gene is TRBV2, the J gene TRBJ2-3, with TRBD2 matching over 7 bases. CDR1 and CDR2 from the germline V gene are SNHLY and FYNNEI. J was trimmed by 3 bases and V by 2 bases; bases with no gene match: 8. The CDR3 runs 16 residues. CDR3 protein: CASSELRGSYTDTQYF. CDR3 bases: TGTGCCAGCAGTGAACTGCGGGGGTCATATACAGATACGCAGTATTTT.

This clone was seen a single time. V is TRBV19 and J is TRBJ1-2, with 11 positions matching TRBD1. Losses at the gene ends were 1 base for V and 6 bases for J; bases not matched to a gene: 4. This CDR3 has 15 residues. The germline V gene encodes CDR1 LNHDA and CDR2 SQIVND (reference sequence). The CDR3 loop is CASSIGTGGFDGYTF. The DNA of the CDR3 is TGTGCCAGTAGTATAGGGACAGGGGGCTTCGATGGCTACACCTTC.

In the case of this clone: Other DNA sequences in the same sample also yield this CDR3. V usage is TRBV9 and J usage is TRBJ2-7; tentatively, D is TRBD1 (5 bases). This CDR3 contains 15 residues. The V gene's germline CDR1 is SGDLS and CDR2 YYNGEE. V gave up 1 base and J gave up 7 bases, with 18 bases separating them. The CDR3 nucleotides are TGTGCCAGCAGCGTAAGGGGCCTTGGTTTGGATGAGCAGTACTTC. This encodes CASSVRGLGLDEQYF. Together with reference TRBV9 and TRBJ2-7, the CDR3 gives the full variable domain: DSGVTQTPKHLITATGQRVTLRCSPRSGDLSVYWYQQSLDQGLQFLIQYYNGEERAKGNILERFSAQQFPDLHSELNLSSLELGDSALYFCASSVRGLGLDEQYFGPGTRLTVT.

In this sample, this clone turned up once. This chain connects TRBV6-4 to TRBJ1-1, with 8 nucleotides matching TRBD1. V lost 5 bases to trimming and J lost 6 bases; unmatched junction nucleotides: 5. Germline V gene data show CDR1 as MRHNA and CDR2 as SNTAGT. This CDR3 has 13 amino acids. The CDR3 nucleotides read TGTGCCAGCAGTCCAGGGGGCAGCTCTGAAGCTTTCTTT. Translation: CASSPGGSSEAFF.

The gene calls are TRBV28 and TRBJ1-5; TRBD1 might be the D (5 bases). Germline values: CDR1 MDHEN, CDR2 SYDVKM. Trimming left V 6 bases short and J 2 bases short, with 17 bases between. The CDR3 contains 16 residues. CDR3 nucleotides: TGTGCCAGCAGCCTCGTGGGCAGGGTGGGCAATCAGCCCCAGCATTTT. Translated, it gives CASSLVGRVGNQPQHF. Full variable domain (rest looked up from reference TRBV28 and TRBJ1-5): DVKVTQSSRYLVKRTGEKVFLECVQDMDHENMFWYRQDPGLGLRLIYFSYDVKMKEKGDIPEGYSVSREKKERFSLILESASTNQTSMYLCASSLVGRVGNQPQHFGDGTRLSIL.

The rearrangement links TRBV5-5 to TRBJ2-5; 9 nucleotides align to TRBD1. CDR1 and CDR2 from the germline V gene are SGHKS and YYEKEE (reference sequence). This CDR3 region has 16 residues. Trimming removed 2 bases from V and 0 bases from J; junction bases left unmatched: 5. The CDR3 DNA follows: TGTGCCAGCAGCTTTTTTGACAGGGGGGACCAAGAGACCCAGTACTTC. Protein sequence: CASSFFDRGDQETQYF.

The chain has TRBV6-4 and TRBJ1-1; the D is unclear. Germline V gives CDR1 MRHNA, CDR2 SNTAGT. The CDR3 spans 12 residues. The V end was cut by 1 base, the J end by 10 bases, with 10 bases between. The CDR3 sequence: CASSDYVGRAFF. The CDR3 DNA sequence: TGTGCCAGCAGTGACTATGTAGGGCGAGCTTTCTTT.

The chain has TRBV27 and TRBJ2-1; D remains ambiguous. CDR3 length equals 12 residues. Germline CDR1 reads MNHEY; CDR2 reads SMNVEV (reference sequence). Trimming cost V 3 bases and J 9 bases, with 9 bases left between them. CDR3 sequence (DNA): TGTGCCAGCAGTTTTCCGGGCATTGAGCAGTTCTTC. This codes for CASSFPGIEQFF.

The V gene is TRBV4-3, the J gene TRBJ2-1, with 9 nucleotides matching TRBD2. J gave up 4 bases and V 0 bases, and 4 bases lay outside the gene matches. This CDR3 region has 16 residues. Germline V gene data show CDR1 as LGHNA and CDR2 as YSLEER. Here the CDR3 DNA reads TGCGCCAGCAGCCAAGAGGCGGGGGGGACTTACAATGAGCAGTTCTTC. It is translated as CASSQEAGGTYNEQFF.

This rearrangement joins TRBV6-5 to TRBJ2-5; 9 bases fit TRBD1. The CDR3 length is 15 residues. Looked up from germline, CDR1 is MNHEY and CDR2 is SVGAGI. J was trimmed by 5 bases and V by 6 bases; bases with no gene match: 10. The CDR3 DNA reads TGTGCCAGCAGCCTCGGACAGGGGCTCGGGGAGACCCAGTACTTC. This encodes CASSLGQGLGETQYF.

V gene TRBV27 combines with J gene TRBJ2-7; D is uncertain. Germline lookup yields CDR1 MNHEY and CDR2 SMNVEV (reference sequence). Trimming left V 3 bases short and J 3 bases short, with 15 bases between. The CDR3 is 15 amino acids. CDR3 in amino acids: CASSFNLGLGYEQYF. CDR3 bases: TGTGCCAGCAGTTTTAATTTGGGGTTGGGCTACGAGCAGTACTTC.

CDR3 bases: TGTGCCAGCACAGCCTCTTCCTACGAGCAGTACTTC. It specifies CASTASSYEQYF. This sequence joins TRBV2 and TRBJ2-7; D gene uncertain. This CDR3 region has 12 residues. Germline CDR1 is SNHLY and CDR2 is FYNNEI. V gave up 7 bases and J gave up 1 base, with 8 bases separating them.

The chain employs TRBV10-3 and TRBJ2-1, with unresolved D. Trimming stripped 2 bases from V and 1 base from J, with 9 bases between. Per germline, CDR1 ENHRY and CDR2 SYGVKD. The CDR3 is made up of 15 amino acids. As DNA, the CDR3 is TGTGCCATCAGTGAGGACCGAGTATCCTACAATGAGCAGTTCTTC. Translation gives CAISEDRVSYNEQFF.

The rearrangement joins TRBV13 to TRBJ2-2; a possible D gene is TRBD2 (7 bases). Germline V CDR1 and CDR2: PRHDT, FYEKMQ (reference sequence). V lost 4 bases to trimming and J lost 6 bases, with 15 bases between them. CDR3 length: 15 amino acids. The DNA of the CDR3 is TGTGCCAGCAGCTCGGGGGGCCGTTACGCCGGGGAGCTGTTTTTT. It yields the protein CASSSGGRYAGELFF.

V usage is TRBV7-5 and J usage is TRBJ1-1; TRBD1 was called by the table and not checked on the DNA. TRBV7-5 counts as a pseudogene. The CDR3 extends over 15 amino acids. The CDR3 coding sequence is TGTGCCAGAAGCCGTCCCGGGACAGCGAACACTGAAGCTTTCTTT. Translating gives CARSRPGTANTEAFF.

The CDR3 bases are TGTGCCAGCAGCTTAGAACTAGCGGGAGGGGATGAGCAGTTCTTC. Translated: CASSLELAGGDEQFF. The chain recombines TRBV11-2 with TRBJ2-1; 13 nucleotides align to TRBD2. Germline values: CDR1 SGHAT, CDR2 FQNNGV. CDR3 size: 15 residues. V lost 0 bases to trimming and J lost 8 bases; unmatched junction nucleotides: 1.

This clone has a single count. The rearrangement links TRBV11-2 to TRBJ2-2; D uncertain. Germline CDR1 and CDR2: SGHAT and FQNNGV. The V end was cut by 1 base, the J end by 3 bases, with 15 bases between. The CDR3 spans 17 residues. CDR3 coding DNA: TGTGCCAGCAGCTTAGCCGCCCTGGGCGCTTACACCGGGGAGCTGTTTTTT. Translating it yields CASSLAALGAYTGELFF.

The V call is TRBV5-4, the J call TRBJ1-1, with D possibly being TRBD1 (5 bases). Germline V gives CDR1 SGHNT, CDR2 YYREEE (reference sequence). Trimming pared 4 bases from V and 3 bases from J, leaving 13 bases between. This CDR3 is 14 amino acids long. The CDR3 nucleotides read TGTGCCAGCAGCCCGTGGGGCGATGACACTGAAGCTTTCTTT. Its protein is CASSPWGDDTEAFF. Full variable domain (remainder filled in from reference TRBV5-4 and TRBJ1-1): ETGVTQSPTHLIKTRGQQVTLRCSSQSGHNTVSWYQQALGQGPQFIFQYYREEENGRGNFPPRFSGLQFPNYSSELNVNALELDDSALYLCASSPWGDDTEAFFGQGTRLTVV.

Only one count was recorded for this clone. The rearrangement uses TRBV9 and TRBJ1-4; D possibly corresponds to TRBD1 (6 bases). Deletions cut 3 bases from V and 3 bases from J, with 15 bases between. Germline V gene sequence: CDR1 SGDLS, CDR2 YYNGEE. The CDR3 runs to 16 residues. The CDR3 DNA sequence: TGTGCCAGCAGCGGGGGGCAAGGGCTTCCTAATGAAAAACTGTTTTTT. Translating gives CASSGGQGLPNEKLFF.

This clone was found a few times. The chain uses TRBV28 and TRBJ1-1; a possible D gene is TRBD1 (6 bases). V lost 3 bases and J 1 base, leaving 12 bases between the germline ends. The germline CDR1 and CDR2 sequences are MDHEN and SYDVKM. This CDR3 is 15 amino acids long. The CDR3, as DNA: TGTGCCAGCAGTTTTCGGGGAGGGGGGAACACTGAAGCTTTCTTT. Residues: CASSFRGGGNTEAFF.

CDR3 DNA sequence: TGTGCCAGTAGTATAGGGATTACGAACACTGAAGCTTTCTTT. It encodes CASSIGITNTEAFF. The V and J genes are TRBV19 and TRBJ1-1; D uncertain. There are 14 residues in the CDR3. Trimming removed 1 base at V and 1 base at J, with 7 bases between. The V gene's germline CDR1 is LNHDA and CDR2 SQIVND (reference sequence).

The rearrangement links TRBV2 to TRBJ1-3; perhaps TRBD1 as D (6 bases). The CDR3 totals 15 residues. V was shortened by 5 bases and J by 4 bases, with 15 bases between the two germline ends. The germline V gene encodes CDR1 SNHLY and CDR2 FYNNEI. The CDR3 reads CASSHPAGEGNTIYF. DNA for the CDR3: TGTGCCAGCAGTCACCCGGCAGGGGAGGGAAACACCATATATTTT. Full variable domain (rest looked up from reference TRBV2 and TRBJ1-3): EPEVTQTPSHQVTQMGQEVILRCVPISNHLYFYWYRQILGQKVEFLVSFYNNEISEKSEIFDDQFSVERPDGSNFTLKIRSTKLEDSAMYFCASSHPAGEGNTIYFGEGSWLTVV.

V usage is TRBV6-6 and J usage is TRBJ1-1; 7 bases match TRBD1. From germline, CDR1 is MNHNY and CDR2 SVGAGI (reference sequence). The CDR3 is made up of 15 amino acids. The trim removed 4 bases at V and 8 bases at J, leaving 13 bases unmatched. The CDR3 region is CASSSLTGTSREAFF. DNA of the CDR3: TGTGCCAGCAGTTCTCTGACAGGGACCAGTCGAGAAGCTTTCTTT.

The chain links TRBV5-6 to TRBJ2-1; no firm D call. The CDR3 is made up of 15 amino acids. Germline CDR1 SGHDT, CDR2 YYEEEE. V was trimmed by 2 bases and J by 2 bases, leaving 11 bases between them. As DNA, the CDR3 is TGTGCCAGCAGCTTACGGCGTGGCACCTACAATGAGCAGTTCTTC. Encoded protein: CASSLRRGTYNEQFF.

This chain links TRBV4-2 with TRBJ1-2; 7 bases are shared with TRBD1. Trimming took 5 bases from V and 6 from J; bases not matched to a gene: 9. Looked up from germline, CDR1 is LGHNA and CDR2 is YNFKEQ. This CDR3 is built from 14 residues. Written as DNA, the CDR3 is TGTGCCAGCAGCGACGAGACAGGGATCGATGGCTACACCTTC. Translated: CASSDETGIDGYTF.